These 13 T cell receptor beta chains originate from one sample sequenced in a study of blood T cell repertoires in COVID-19. Profiling relied on immunoSEQ multiplex PCR, and the TCRdb table lists in-frame clones only, not all of them. Here the sample spans a few hundred thousand clones, approximately 88% being singletons. Sequencing was performed on peripheral blood. Receptors originate from a man aged 40-50 years with acute or convalescent COVID-19.

The V gene is TRBV12-5, the J gene TRBJ1-1; D uncertain. Between the trimmed V and J ends, which lost 4 bases and 7 bases, there was a span of 10 bases. Per germline, CDR1 LGHNT and CDR2 FRNRAP. CDR3 length: 12 amino acids. The CDR3 nucleotides are TGTGCTAGTGGTTCCTACAGCTTTGAAGCTTTCTTT. The encoded protein is CASGSYSFEAFF. The variable domain in full, completed from reference TRBV12-5 and TRBJ1-1, reads DARVTQTPRHKVTEMGQEVTMRCQPILGHNTVFWYRQTMMQGLELLAYFRNRAPLDDSGMPKDRFSAEMPDATLATLKIQPSEPRDSAVYFCASGSYSFEAFFGQGTRLTVV.

The chain combines TRBV12-3 or TRBV12-4 with TRBJ2-1; D possibly corresponds to TRBD1 (5 bases). The CDR3 is 13 residues long. V shed 0 bases and J shed 9 bases, with 9 bases lying between them. For the CDR3, the DNA is TGTGCCAGCAGTTTAGCGATTCAGGGTGAGCAGTTCTTC. This sequence encodes CASSLAIQGEQFF.

This clone has a single count. V usage is TRBV5-4 and J usage is TRBJ1-2; the D gene is possibly TRBD1 (5 bases). Trimming pared 1 base from V and 7 bases from J, leaving 14 bases between. CDR1 is SGHNT and CDR2 is YYREEE in the germline V gene (reference sequence). The CDR3 spans 14 residues. The CDR3 DNA sequence: TGTGCCAGCAGCTTGTCCCCAGGGAGGTCTGGCTACACCTTC. As protein: CASSLSPGRSGYTF.

There are a few counts of this clone. This chain connects TRBV5-1 to TRBJ2-6; TRBD2 might be the D (5 bases). Germline assignment: CDR1 SGHRS and CDR2 YFSETQ. The CDR3 covers 14 residues. V was pared by 6 bases and J by 4 bases, with 11 bases between. CDR3 residues: CASTFGGGANVLTF. In nucleotides, the CDR3 is TGCGCCAGCACCTTCGGCGGGGGGGCCAACGTCCTGACTTTC.

The V and J genes are TRBV6-1 and TRBJ2-3; 8 bases are shared with TRBD1. The CDR3 sequence is 16 residues long. V shed 4 bases and J 0 bases; nucleotides not matched to a gene: 6. Germline V gene sequence: CDR1 MNHNS, CDR2 SASEGT. The CDR3: CASSVTDRASTDTQYF. CDR3 nucleotides: TGTGCCAGCAGTGTCACGGACAGGGCTAGCACAGATACGCAGTATTTT.

V gene TRBV6-4 combines with J gene TRBJ2-1; D gene uncertain. CDR1 MRHNA and CDR2 SNTAGT come from the germline V gene. Deletions cut 4 bases from V and 6 bases from J, with 7 bases between. The length of the CDR3 is 12 residues. The CDR3 sequence is CASSANGNEQFF. The DNA of the CDR3 is TGTGCCAGCAGTGCGAACGGCAATGAGCAGTTCTTC.

The rearrangement links TRBV5-6 to TRBJ1-6; 10 bases fit TRBD1. The V segment lost 4 bases and the J segment 10 bases; nucleotides outside the gene matches: 8. Germline CDR1 is SGHDT and CDR2 is YYEEEE. The CDR3 is made up of 15 amino acids. This CDR3 is CASSQPGQGLSPLHF. DNA for the CDR3: TGTGCCAGCAGCCAACCGGGACAGGGGTTATCACCCCTCCACTTT.

The DNA for the CDR3 is TGTGCCAGCTCACCAGGTGCCCGCCAGATGAACACTGAAGCTTTCTTT. Translation gives CASSPGARQMNTEAFF. The chain links TRBV18 to TRBJ1-1; no firm D call. The germline V gene has CDR1 KGHSH and CDR2 LQKENI. This CDR3 comprises 16 residues. Between the trimmed V and J ends, which lost 2 bases and 0 bases, there was a span of 13 bases. Full variable domain (missing parts from reference TRBV18 and TRBJ1-1): NAGVMQNPRHLVRRRGQEARLRCSPMKGHSHVYWYRQLPEEGLKFMVYLQKENIIDESGMPKERFSAEFPKEGPSILRIQQVVRGDSAAYFCASSPGARQMNTEAFFGQGTRLTVV.

The rearrangement joins TRBV7-9 to TRBJ1-5, with no clear D. Germline V gene sequence: CDR1 SEHNR, CDR2 FQNEAQ (reference sequence). The CDR3 consists of 13 residues. Trimming shortened V by 4 bases and J by 13 bases, and 17 bases separated the two germline ends. In DNA form, the CDR3 reads TGTGCCAGCAGCTCCGAGGGAGCACGGACTCAGCATTTT. It is translated as CASSSEGARTQHF.

This chain connects TRBV20-1 to TRBJ2-2, with unresolved D. V was cut by 3 bases and J by 3 bases, with 11 bases left in between. CDR3 length: 14 residues. Germline V gene sequence: CDR1 DFQATT, CDR2 SNEGSKA (reference sequence). CDR3 DNA sequence: TGCAGTGCTAGTGGTCGGTCTGACACCGGGGAGCTGTTTTTT. Amino acids: CSASGRSDTGELFF.

This clone turned up a few times. The chain joins TRBV28 to TRBJ1-6; TRBD1 matches at 10 bases. Per germline, CDR1 MDHEN and CDR2 SYDVKM. V lost 4 bases and J lost 8; bases outside the gene matches: 11. This CDR3 is 17 amino acids long. The CDR3 loop is CASSSTGGASSYSPLHF. DNA of the CDR3: TGTGCCAGCAGTTCGACAGGGGGCGCGTCTTCCTATTCACCCCTCCACTTT.

The V and J genes are TRBV7-8 and TRBJ1-3; 7 bases align to TRBD1. The CDR3 is 17 amino acids. Germline V lookup: CDR1 SGHVS, CDR2 FQNEAQ. Trimming at V came to 5 bases and at J to 0 bases, leaving 10 bases not matched to a gene. CDR3 DNA sequence: TGTGCCAGCAGCCCCCCGGGACAGCTGAGCTCTGGAAACACCATATATTTT. This codes for CASSPPGQLSSGNTIYF.

The gene calls are TRBV27 and TRBJ2-6; D unclear. CDR3 size: 12 residues. Trimming removed 4 bases from V and 6 bases from J, with 4 bases in between. CDR1 is MNHEY and CDR2 is SMNVEV in the germline V gene (reference sequence). In DNA, the CDR3 is TGTGCCAGCAGTTCCCAGGCCAACGTCCTGACTTTC. Its translation is CASSSQANVLTF.